The rows below give T cell receptor beta chains drawn from one sample of a study of CD8+CD57+ T cells in acquired aplastic anemia. Each CDR3 protein gets one entry after TCRdb re-called the reads with MiXCR. The table records 180,000 or so distinct CDR3 sequences, under 55% of them present only once. The sample taken for sequencing was sorted CD4+, CD8+, or CD8+CD57+ T cells (not recorded which) from PBMCs. Source of these receptors: a human donor with aplastic anemia. CDR3s include the opening cysteine and the closing phenylalanine or tryptophan. The order of the fields is V gene, J gene, D gene, clone size, CDR3 protein, CDR3 DNA. The D gene is left open where the match is weak. A clone size is listed for some rows: how often the clone was seen (once, few, many), or a class if it is expanded.

>TRBV10-3|TRBJ1-2|.|few
CAISEVQLGNYGYTF
TGTGCCATCAGTGAGGTACAGCTTGGTAACTATGGCTACACCTTC
>TRBV7-3|TRBJ2-5|.|.
CASTYQETQYF
TGTGCCAGCACCTATCAAGAGACCCAGTACTTC
>TRBV25-1|TRBJ2-7|TRBD2|.
CASSDGREGTYEQYF
TGTGCCAGCAGTGATGGGAGGGAGGGGACCTACGAGCAGTACTTC
>TRBV25-1|TRBJ1-6|TRBD1|many
CASSAPGTGSSPLHF
TGTGCCAGCAGTGCCCCCGGGACAGGGTCGTCACCCCTCCACTTT
>TRBV7-8|TRBJ2-3|TRBD2|.
CASSLTSGGPGDTQYF
TGTGCCAGCAGCTTAACTAGCGGGGGGCCGGGAGATACGCAGTATTTT
>TRBV24-1|TRBJ2-7|TRBD1|.
CATSKGGQGSSYEQYF
TGTGCCACCAGTAAAGGCGGACAGGGTTCTTCCTACGAGCAGTACTTC
>TRBV6-1|TRBJ1-3|TRBD1|many
CASSLTGSGNTIYF
TGTGCCAGCAGCCTGACAGGGAGCGGAAACACCATATATTTT
>TRBV6-2/TRBV6-3|TRBJ1-5|.|many
CASSYPLNQPQHF
TGTGCCAGCAGTTATCCCCTTAATCAGCCCCAGCATTTT
>TRBV20-1|TRBJ1-4|.|.
CSASVDATSEKLFF
TGCAGTGCTAGCGTAGACGCAACTAGTGAGAAACTGTTTTTT
>TRBV2|TRBJ1-6|.|many
CASSDREGSPLHF
TGTGCCAGCAGTGACAGGGAGGGATCACCCCTCCACTTT
>TRBV11-1|TRBJ2-3|TRBD1|.
CASSRIQGAGTDTHYF
TGTGCCAGCAGCAGAATCCAGGGGGCTGGCACAGATACGCATTATTTT
>TRBV24-1|TRBJ2-6|.|.
CATSDLDGSGVLTF
TGTGCCACCAGTGACCTCGACGGCTCAGGGGTCCTGACTTTC
>TRBV19|TRBJ2-7|.|many
CASSPTGLTPGEQYF
TGTGCCAGTAGCCCAACGGGACTCACGCCGGGAGAGCAGTACTTC
>TRBV12-3/TRBV12-4|TRBJ1-1|.|many
CASSLGEASEAFF
TGTGCCAGCAGTTTGGGCGAGGCGAGTGAAGCTTTCTTT
>TRBV2|TRBJ2-7|TRBD2|.
CASSALGDYPPYEQYF
TGTGCCAGCAGTGCACTTGGGGACTACCCACCCTACGAGCAGTACTTC
>TRBV24-1|TRBJ2-2|TRBD2|many
CATGLAGPGELFF
TGTGCCACCGGGCTAGCGGGGCCCGGGGAGCTGTTTTTT
>TRBV7-9|TRBJ1-2|.|.
CASRWSGYGYTF
TGTGCCAGCAGGTGGTCAGGCTATGGCTACACCTTC
>TRBV7-8|TRBJ1-6|.|many
CASSLGARVESPLHF
TGTGCCAGCAGCTTAGGGGCCAGGGTGGAGTCACCCCTCCACTTT
>TRBV3-1|TRBJ1-6|.|many
CASSQDPATNSPLHF
TGTGCCAGCAGCCAAGACCCGGCAACCAATTCACCCCTCCACTTT
>TRBV5-6|TRBJ2-7|TRBD1|.
CASSLGTGLGEQYF
TGTGCCAGCAGCTTAGGGACAGGTTTGGGAGAGCAGTACTTC
>TRBV10-3|TRBJ2-5|TRBD2|many
CAISDFLAGGGRETQYF
TGTGCCATCAGTGACTTCCTAGCGGGGGGCGGGAGAGAGACCCAGTACTTC
>TRBV7-2|TRBJ2-3|.|.
CASSLVPAGLRLQYF
TGTGCCAGCAGCTTAGTGCCAGCGGGCCTACGTCTTCAGTATTTT
>TRBV19|TRBJ2-1|.|.
CASSIVQGYNEQFF
TGTGCCAGTAGTATAGTACAGGGTTACAATGAGCAGTTCTTC
>TRBV2|TRBJ2-7|TRBD2|.
CASSDGGRPYEQYF
TGTGCCAGCAGTGACGGCGGGAGACCCTACGAGCAGTACTTC
>TRBV24-1|TRBJ1-2|.|.
CATSDSGALYGYTF
TGTGCCACCAGTGATTCCGGCGCGTTATATGGCTACACCTTC
>TRBV20-1|TRBJ2-7|TRBD1|.
CSAVNRDRLMDQYF
TGCAGTGCAGTTAACCGGGACAGACTAATGGACCAGTACTTC
>TRBV20-1|TRBJ2-5|TRBD1|.
CSARTGGSETQYF
TGCAGTGCCCGGACAGGGGGCTCCGAGACCCAGTACTTC
>TRBV24-1|TRBJ2-1|TRBD2|.
CATSIAGVSGEQFF
TGTGCCACCAGCATAGCGGGAGTCAGCGGTGAGCAGTTCTTC
>TRBV27|TRBJ2-6|TRBD1|few
CASSLTGDGANVLTF
TGTGCCAGCAGTCTGACAGGGGATGGGGCCAACGTCCTGACTTTC
>TRBV7-9|TRBJ1-3|.|.
CASSNTMTAGNTIYF
TGTGCCAGCAGCAACACCATGACAGCTGGAAACACCATATATTTT
>TRBV24-1|TRBJ1-2|.|.
CATSDASAGPRDGYTF
TGTGCCACCAGTGATGCCTCGGCAGGGCCCAGGGACGGCTACACCTTC
>TRBV5-5|TRBJ1-5|.|.
CASSSYDEINQPQHF
TGTGCCAGCAGCTCATACGACGAGATCAATCAGCCCCAGCATTTT
>TRBV3-1|TRBJ1-6|TRBD1|many
CASSPDRASPLHF
TGTGCCAGCAGCCCCGACAGGGCTTCACCCCTCCACTTT
>TRBV6-1|TRBJ1-2|TRBD1|many
CASSAGGLNYGYTF
TGTGCCAGCAGTGCAGGGGGCTTGAACTATGGCTACACCTTC
>TRBV20-1|TRBJ2-3|.|.
CSAQADSTDTQYF
TGCAGTGCGCAGGCCGATAGCACAGATACGCAGTATTTT
>TRBV2|TRBJ2-7|.|few
CASSTDSYEQYF
TGTGCCAGTTCGACAGACAGCTACGAGCAGTACTTC
>TRBV24-1|TRBJ2-5|.|.
CATSDSGRRVSETQYF
TGTGCCACCAGTGATTCGGGGCGGAGGGTCAGTGAGACCCAGTACTTC
>TRBV19|TRBJ2-5|.|.
CASRPGIQETQYF
TGTGCCAGTAGACCAGGGATACAAGAGACCCAGTACTTC
>TRBV3-1|TRBJ1-5|.|.
CASSGRASNQPQHF
TGTGCCAGCAGTGGCAGGGCCAGCAATCAGCCCCAGCATTTT
>TRBV3-1|TRBJ1-2|.|many
CASSQDYRAYGYTF
TGTGCCAGCAGCCAAGACTACAGGGCGTATGGCTACACCTTC
>TRBV13|TRBJ2-1|TRBD2|.
CASSTGTSGATSSYNEQFF
TGTGCCAGCAGCACCGGGACTAGCGGGGCTACGAGCTCCTACAATGAGCAGTTCTTC
>TRBV6-1|TRBJ1-2|TRBD1|.
CASTFAGGAGYGYTF
TGTGCCAGCACCTTTGCAGGGGGCGCTGGCTATGGCTACACCTTC
>TRBV9|TRBJ2-3|.|.
CASSVMSADTQYF
TGTGCCAGCAGCGTAATGTCGGCAGATACGCAGTATTTT
>TRBV25-1|TRBJ2-7|.|few
CASSGNVGRAGEQYF
TGTGCCAGCAGTGGTAATGTCGGGAGAGCAGGCGAGCAGTACTTC
>TRBV5-4|TRBJ1-1|.|.
CASSYLGRANTEALF
TGTGCCAGCAGCTACCTGGGGCGGGCGAACACTGAAGCTCTCTTT
>TRBV24-1|TRBJ2-7|.|few
CATSDSQGNEQYF
TGTGCCACCAGTGATTCACAGGGTAACGAGCAGTACTTC
>TRBV10-3|TRBJ2-7|TRBD1|.
CATSGPGTGAPYEQYF
TGTGCCACCAGTGGCCCGGGGACAGGGGCACCCTACGAGCAGTACTTC
>TRBV24-1|TRBJ2-5|TRBD2|few
CATSDPTSGGVETQYF
TGTGCCACCAGTGATCCTACTAGCGGGGGAGTGGAGACCCAGTACTTC
>TRBV19|TRBJ1-1|.|.
CASSTGLTEAFF
TGTGCCAGTAGTACGGGACTTACTGAAGCTTTCTTT
>TRBV7-3|TRBJ2-1|.|many
CASSLTEFSEQFF
TGTGCCAGCAGCTTAACGGAGTTCAGTGAGCAGTTCTTC
>TRBV5-6|TRBJ2-1|TRBD2|.
CASSPGHLRLAGDNEQFF
TGTGCCAGCAGCCCGGGACACTTGAGACTAGCGGGGGACAATGAGCAGTTCTTC
>TRBV5-4|TRBJ1-2|.|many
CASSLGQESYGYTF
TGTGCCAGCAGCCTGGGGCAAGAAAGCTATGGCTACACCTTC